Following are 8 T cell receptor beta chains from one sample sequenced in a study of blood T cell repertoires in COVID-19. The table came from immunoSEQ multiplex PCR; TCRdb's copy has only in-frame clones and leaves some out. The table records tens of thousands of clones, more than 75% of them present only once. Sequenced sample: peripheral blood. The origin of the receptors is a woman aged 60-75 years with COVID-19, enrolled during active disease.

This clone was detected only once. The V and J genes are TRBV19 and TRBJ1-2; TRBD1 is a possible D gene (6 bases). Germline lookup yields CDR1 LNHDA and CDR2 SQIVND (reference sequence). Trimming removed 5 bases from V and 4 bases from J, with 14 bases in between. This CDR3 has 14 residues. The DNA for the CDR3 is TGTGCCAGTAGTCAGGGGCCGGGGAGCTATGGCTACACCTTC. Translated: CASSQGPGSYGYTF.

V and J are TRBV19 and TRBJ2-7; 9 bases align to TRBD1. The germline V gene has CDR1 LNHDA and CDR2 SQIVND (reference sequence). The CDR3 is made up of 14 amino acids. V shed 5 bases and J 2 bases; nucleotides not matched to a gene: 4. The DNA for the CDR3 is TGTGCCAGTAGTTTTGGACAGGGGACCTACGAGCAGTACTTC. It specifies CASSFGQGTYEQYF.

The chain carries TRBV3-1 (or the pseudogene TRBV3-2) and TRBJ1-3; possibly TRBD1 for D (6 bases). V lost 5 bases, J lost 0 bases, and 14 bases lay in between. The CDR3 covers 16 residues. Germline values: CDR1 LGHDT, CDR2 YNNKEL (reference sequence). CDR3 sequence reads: CASSAYRDYSGNTIYF. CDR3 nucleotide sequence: TGTGCCAGCAGCGCCTACAGGGATTACTCTGGAAACACCATATATTTT.

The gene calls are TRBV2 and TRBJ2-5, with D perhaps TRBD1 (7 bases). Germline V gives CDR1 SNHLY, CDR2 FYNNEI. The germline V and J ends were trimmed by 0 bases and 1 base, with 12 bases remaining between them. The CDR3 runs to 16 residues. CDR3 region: CASSEAPRGVQETQYF. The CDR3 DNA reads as TGTGCCAGCAGTGAAGCCCCCAGGGGGGTCCAAGAGACCCAGTACTTC.

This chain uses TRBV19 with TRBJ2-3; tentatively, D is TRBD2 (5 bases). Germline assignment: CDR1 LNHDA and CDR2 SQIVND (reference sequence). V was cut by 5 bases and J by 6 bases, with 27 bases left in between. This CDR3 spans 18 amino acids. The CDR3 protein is CASSLAGVRGVSVDTQYF. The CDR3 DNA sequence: TGTGCCAGTAGTCTGGCTGGGGTCCGGGGTGTGTCCGTGGATACGCAGTATTTT.

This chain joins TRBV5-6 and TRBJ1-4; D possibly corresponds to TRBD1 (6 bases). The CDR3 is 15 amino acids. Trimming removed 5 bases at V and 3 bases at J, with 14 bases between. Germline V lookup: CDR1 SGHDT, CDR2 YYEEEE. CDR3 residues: CASSWGGNANEKLFF. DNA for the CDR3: TGTGCCAGCAGTTGGGGGGGCAACGCTAATGAAAAACTGTTTTTT.

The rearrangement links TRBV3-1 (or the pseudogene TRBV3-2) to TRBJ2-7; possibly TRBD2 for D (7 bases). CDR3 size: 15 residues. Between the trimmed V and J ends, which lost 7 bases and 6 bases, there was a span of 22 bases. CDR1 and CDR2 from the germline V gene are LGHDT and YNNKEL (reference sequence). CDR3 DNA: TGTGCCAGCACCCATGGGGGGGCGTCCACCGGCGAGCAGTACTTC. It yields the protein CASTHGGASTGEQYF.

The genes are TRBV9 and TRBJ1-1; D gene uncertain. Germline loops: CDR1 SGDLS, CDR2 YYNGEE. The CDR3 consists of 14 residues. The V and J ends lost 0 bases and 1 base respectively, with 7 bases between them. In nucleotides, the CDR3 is TGTGCCAGCAGCGTAGGCAGAAAGAACACTGAAGCTTTCTTT. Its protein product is CASSVGRKNTEAFF.